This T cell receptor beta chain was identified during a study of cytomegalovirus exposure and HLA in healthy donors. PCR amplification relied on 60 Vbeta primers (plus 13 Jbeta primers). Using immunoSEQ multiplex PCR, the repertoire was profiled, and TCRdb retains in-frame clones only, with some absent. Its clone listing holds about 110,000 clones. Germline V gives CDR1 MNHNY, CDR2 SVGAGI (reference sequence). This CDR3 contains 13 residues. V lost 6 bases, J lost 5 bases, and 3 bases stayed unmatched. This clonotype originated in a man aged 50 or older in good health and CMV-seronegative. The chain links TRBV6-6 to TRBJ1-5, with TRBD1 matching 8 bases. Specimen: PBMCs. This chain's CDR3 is CASRPTGDQPQHF. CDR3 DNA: TGTGCCAGCAGACCGACAGGGGATCAGCCCCAGCATTTT.